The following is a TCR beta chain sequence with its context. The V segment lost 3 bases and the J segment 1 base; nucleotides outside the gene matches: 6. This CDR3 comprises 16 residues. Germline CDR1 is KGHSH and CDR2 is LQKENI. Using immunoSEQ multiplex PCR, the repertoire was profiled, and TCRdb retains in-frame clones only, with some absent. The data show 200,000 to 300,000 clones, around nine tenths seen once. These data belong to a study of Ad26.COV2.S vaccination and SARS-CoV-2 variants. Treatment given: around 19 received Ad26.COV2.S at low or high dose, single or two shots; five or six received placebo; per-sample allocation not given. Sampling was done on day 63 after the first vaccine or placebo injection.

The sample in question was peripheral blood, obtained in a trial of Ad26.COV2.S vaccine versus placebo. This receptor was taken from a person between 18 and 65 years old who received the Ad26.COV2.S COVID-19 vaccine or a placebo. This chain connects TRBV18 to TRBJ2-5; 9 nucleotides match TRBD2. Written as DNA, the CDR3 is TGTGCCAGCTCACCCTTGATAGCGGGGGTCCAAGAGACCCAGTACTTC. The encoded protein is CASSPLIAGVQETQYF.